What follows describes a single T cell receptor beta chain. This CDR3 region has 15 residues. V shed 5 bases and J shed 2 bases, with 18 bases lying between them. Germline V gene sequence: CDR1 DFQATT, CDR2 SNEGSKA (reference sequence). This record belongs to a study of CD8 T cells in Susac syndrome. CD8+ and CD4+ blood T cells underwent TCR beta sequencing. Reverse transcription used roughly 0.45 to 1 ug RNA and random hexamers. Coverage of TCR beta CDR3 amplification by immunoSEQ multiplex PCR extended to 54 Vbeta and 13 Jbeta. TCRdb ran MiXCR on the immunoSEQ multiplex PCR reads and lists one entry per CDR3 protein. The table records a few hundred thousand distinct CDR3 sequences, around 92% of them present only once.

The chain joins TRBV20-1 to TRBJ1-1; D possibly corresponds to TRBD1 (5 bases). The receptor comes from a human donor with multiple sclerosis. Sequencing used CD4+ T cells from PBMCs. Written as DNA, the CDR3 is TGCAGTGCTGGGGCTGCAGGGTCGGGTAACACTGAAGCTTTCTTT. Translated: CSAGAAGSGNTEAFF.